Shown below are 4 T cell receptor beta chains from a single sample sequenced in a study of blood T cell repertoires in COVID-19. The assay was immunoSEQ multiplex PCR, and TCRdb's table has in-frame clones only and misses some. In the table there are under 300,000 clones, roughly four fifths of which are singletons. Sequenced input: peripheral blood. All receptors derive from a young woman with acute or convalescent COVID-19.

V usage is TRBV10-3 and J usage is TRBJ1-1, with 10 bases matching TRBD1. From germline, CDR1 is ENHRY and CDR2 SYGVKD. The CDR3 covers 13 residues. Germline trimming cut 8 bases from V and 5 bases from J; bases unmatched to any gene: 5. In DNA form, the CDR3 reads TGTGCCATCGCTGGGACAGGGGATACTGAAGCTTTCTTT. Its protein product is CAIAGTGDTEAFF.

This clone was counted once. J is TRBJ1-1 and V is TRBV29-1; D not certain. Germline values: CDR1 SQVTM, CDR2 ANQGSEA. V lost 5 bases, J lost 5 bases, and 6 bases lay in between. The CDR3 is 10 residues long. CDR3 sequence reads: CSVRGTEAFF. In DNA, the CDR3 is TGCAGCGTTCGCGGTACTGAAGCTTTCTTT.

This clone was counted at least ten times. CDR3 sequence (DNA): TGCGCCAGCAGCCAAGCCTACGGGACAGGGGCTAATGAGCAGTTCTTC. Its translation: CASSQAYGTGANEQFF. The chain combines TRBV4-3 with TRBJ2-1, with 10 bases fitting TRBD1. Germline V gene sequence: CDR1 LGHNA, CDR2 YSLEER. J gave up 7 bases and V 1 base, and 7 bases lay outside the gene matches. The CDR3 extends over 16 amino acids.

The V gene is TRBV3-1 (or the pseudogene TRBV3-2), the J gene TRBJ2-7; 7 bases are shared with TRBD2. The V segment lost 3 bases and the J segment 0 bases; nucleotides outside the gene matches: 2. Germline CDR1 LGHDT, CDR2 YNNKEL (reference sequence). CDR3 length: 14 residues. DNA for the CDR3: TGTGCCAGCAGCCAGGAGCGGGGCTCCTACGAGCAGTACTTC. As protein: CASSQERGSYEQYF.